This T cell receptor beta chain is drawn from a study of naive and memory T cell subsets. Amplification of ligated cDNA took four PCR rounds with SP2 and nested alpha and beta constant primers. One entry per CDR3 protein, called by TCRdb with MiXCR from the UMI-ligation and nested PCR reads. The data show approximately 21,000 distinct CDR3 sequences, 6% seen once. This clonotype has at least ten counts. Treatment noted: skin biopsy from PPD injection site in Mantoux-positive individual. A UMI-containing oligonucleotide was joined by 3' ligation to the TCR cDNA template. Skin biopsies came from PPD injection sites in Mantoux-positive individuals. CDR1 is MNHEY, CDR2 SMNVEV, per germline (reference sequence). Between the trimmed V and J ends, which lost 0 bases and 0 bases, there was a span of 12 bases. The CDR3 totals 18 residues.

J is TRBJ2-6 and V is TRBV27; D is possibly TRBD2 (5 bases). The sample in question was skin, obtained from a tuberculin skin test site. The clonotype originates from an adult in good health. The CDR3 coding sequence is TGTGCCAGCAGTTTATCCCCCGGGAAATACTCTGGGGCCAACGTCCTGACTTTC. This sequence encodes CASSLSPGKYSGANVLTF.